The clone carrying this T cell receptor (beta chain) occurred many times. Its cognate antigen is unknown. Regions amplified from RNA transcripts were the TCR beta CDR3 regions. HTBI primers were employed in a first-round RT-PCR of the TCR CDR3. TCRdb independently ran MiXCR on the multiplex PCR reads; one entry per CDR3 protein. The table shows about 270,000 distinct CDR3 sequences, with around 15% occurring only once. Ahead of any ophthalmopathy symptoms, the blood sample was obtained at the first diagnosis of hyperthyroidism. Each 10 ml fresh peripheral blood draw supplied the PBMCs. V was pared by 1 base and J by 5 bases, with 9 bases between. This CDR3 has 13 residues. Per the germline V gene, CDR1 is KGHSH and CDR2 is LQKENI. These data originate in a study of T cells in Graves' hyperthyroidism and ophthalmopathy. Study information: Staff took peripheral blood when the initial diagnosis was made, before any treatment began.

Study-wide points: Progression to ophthalmopathy was predicted a median of roughly 6.8 months early.

The V gene is TRBV18, the J gene TRBJ2-7; unclear D gene. What was sequenced was blood. The sequence derives from a woman aged 45 to 65 with Graves' hyperthyroidism that later progressed to Graves' ophthalmopathy. The CDR3 coding sequence is TGTGCCAGCTCACCACAGGTGCTCCACGAGCAGTACTTC. This gives the protein CASSPQVLHEQYF.